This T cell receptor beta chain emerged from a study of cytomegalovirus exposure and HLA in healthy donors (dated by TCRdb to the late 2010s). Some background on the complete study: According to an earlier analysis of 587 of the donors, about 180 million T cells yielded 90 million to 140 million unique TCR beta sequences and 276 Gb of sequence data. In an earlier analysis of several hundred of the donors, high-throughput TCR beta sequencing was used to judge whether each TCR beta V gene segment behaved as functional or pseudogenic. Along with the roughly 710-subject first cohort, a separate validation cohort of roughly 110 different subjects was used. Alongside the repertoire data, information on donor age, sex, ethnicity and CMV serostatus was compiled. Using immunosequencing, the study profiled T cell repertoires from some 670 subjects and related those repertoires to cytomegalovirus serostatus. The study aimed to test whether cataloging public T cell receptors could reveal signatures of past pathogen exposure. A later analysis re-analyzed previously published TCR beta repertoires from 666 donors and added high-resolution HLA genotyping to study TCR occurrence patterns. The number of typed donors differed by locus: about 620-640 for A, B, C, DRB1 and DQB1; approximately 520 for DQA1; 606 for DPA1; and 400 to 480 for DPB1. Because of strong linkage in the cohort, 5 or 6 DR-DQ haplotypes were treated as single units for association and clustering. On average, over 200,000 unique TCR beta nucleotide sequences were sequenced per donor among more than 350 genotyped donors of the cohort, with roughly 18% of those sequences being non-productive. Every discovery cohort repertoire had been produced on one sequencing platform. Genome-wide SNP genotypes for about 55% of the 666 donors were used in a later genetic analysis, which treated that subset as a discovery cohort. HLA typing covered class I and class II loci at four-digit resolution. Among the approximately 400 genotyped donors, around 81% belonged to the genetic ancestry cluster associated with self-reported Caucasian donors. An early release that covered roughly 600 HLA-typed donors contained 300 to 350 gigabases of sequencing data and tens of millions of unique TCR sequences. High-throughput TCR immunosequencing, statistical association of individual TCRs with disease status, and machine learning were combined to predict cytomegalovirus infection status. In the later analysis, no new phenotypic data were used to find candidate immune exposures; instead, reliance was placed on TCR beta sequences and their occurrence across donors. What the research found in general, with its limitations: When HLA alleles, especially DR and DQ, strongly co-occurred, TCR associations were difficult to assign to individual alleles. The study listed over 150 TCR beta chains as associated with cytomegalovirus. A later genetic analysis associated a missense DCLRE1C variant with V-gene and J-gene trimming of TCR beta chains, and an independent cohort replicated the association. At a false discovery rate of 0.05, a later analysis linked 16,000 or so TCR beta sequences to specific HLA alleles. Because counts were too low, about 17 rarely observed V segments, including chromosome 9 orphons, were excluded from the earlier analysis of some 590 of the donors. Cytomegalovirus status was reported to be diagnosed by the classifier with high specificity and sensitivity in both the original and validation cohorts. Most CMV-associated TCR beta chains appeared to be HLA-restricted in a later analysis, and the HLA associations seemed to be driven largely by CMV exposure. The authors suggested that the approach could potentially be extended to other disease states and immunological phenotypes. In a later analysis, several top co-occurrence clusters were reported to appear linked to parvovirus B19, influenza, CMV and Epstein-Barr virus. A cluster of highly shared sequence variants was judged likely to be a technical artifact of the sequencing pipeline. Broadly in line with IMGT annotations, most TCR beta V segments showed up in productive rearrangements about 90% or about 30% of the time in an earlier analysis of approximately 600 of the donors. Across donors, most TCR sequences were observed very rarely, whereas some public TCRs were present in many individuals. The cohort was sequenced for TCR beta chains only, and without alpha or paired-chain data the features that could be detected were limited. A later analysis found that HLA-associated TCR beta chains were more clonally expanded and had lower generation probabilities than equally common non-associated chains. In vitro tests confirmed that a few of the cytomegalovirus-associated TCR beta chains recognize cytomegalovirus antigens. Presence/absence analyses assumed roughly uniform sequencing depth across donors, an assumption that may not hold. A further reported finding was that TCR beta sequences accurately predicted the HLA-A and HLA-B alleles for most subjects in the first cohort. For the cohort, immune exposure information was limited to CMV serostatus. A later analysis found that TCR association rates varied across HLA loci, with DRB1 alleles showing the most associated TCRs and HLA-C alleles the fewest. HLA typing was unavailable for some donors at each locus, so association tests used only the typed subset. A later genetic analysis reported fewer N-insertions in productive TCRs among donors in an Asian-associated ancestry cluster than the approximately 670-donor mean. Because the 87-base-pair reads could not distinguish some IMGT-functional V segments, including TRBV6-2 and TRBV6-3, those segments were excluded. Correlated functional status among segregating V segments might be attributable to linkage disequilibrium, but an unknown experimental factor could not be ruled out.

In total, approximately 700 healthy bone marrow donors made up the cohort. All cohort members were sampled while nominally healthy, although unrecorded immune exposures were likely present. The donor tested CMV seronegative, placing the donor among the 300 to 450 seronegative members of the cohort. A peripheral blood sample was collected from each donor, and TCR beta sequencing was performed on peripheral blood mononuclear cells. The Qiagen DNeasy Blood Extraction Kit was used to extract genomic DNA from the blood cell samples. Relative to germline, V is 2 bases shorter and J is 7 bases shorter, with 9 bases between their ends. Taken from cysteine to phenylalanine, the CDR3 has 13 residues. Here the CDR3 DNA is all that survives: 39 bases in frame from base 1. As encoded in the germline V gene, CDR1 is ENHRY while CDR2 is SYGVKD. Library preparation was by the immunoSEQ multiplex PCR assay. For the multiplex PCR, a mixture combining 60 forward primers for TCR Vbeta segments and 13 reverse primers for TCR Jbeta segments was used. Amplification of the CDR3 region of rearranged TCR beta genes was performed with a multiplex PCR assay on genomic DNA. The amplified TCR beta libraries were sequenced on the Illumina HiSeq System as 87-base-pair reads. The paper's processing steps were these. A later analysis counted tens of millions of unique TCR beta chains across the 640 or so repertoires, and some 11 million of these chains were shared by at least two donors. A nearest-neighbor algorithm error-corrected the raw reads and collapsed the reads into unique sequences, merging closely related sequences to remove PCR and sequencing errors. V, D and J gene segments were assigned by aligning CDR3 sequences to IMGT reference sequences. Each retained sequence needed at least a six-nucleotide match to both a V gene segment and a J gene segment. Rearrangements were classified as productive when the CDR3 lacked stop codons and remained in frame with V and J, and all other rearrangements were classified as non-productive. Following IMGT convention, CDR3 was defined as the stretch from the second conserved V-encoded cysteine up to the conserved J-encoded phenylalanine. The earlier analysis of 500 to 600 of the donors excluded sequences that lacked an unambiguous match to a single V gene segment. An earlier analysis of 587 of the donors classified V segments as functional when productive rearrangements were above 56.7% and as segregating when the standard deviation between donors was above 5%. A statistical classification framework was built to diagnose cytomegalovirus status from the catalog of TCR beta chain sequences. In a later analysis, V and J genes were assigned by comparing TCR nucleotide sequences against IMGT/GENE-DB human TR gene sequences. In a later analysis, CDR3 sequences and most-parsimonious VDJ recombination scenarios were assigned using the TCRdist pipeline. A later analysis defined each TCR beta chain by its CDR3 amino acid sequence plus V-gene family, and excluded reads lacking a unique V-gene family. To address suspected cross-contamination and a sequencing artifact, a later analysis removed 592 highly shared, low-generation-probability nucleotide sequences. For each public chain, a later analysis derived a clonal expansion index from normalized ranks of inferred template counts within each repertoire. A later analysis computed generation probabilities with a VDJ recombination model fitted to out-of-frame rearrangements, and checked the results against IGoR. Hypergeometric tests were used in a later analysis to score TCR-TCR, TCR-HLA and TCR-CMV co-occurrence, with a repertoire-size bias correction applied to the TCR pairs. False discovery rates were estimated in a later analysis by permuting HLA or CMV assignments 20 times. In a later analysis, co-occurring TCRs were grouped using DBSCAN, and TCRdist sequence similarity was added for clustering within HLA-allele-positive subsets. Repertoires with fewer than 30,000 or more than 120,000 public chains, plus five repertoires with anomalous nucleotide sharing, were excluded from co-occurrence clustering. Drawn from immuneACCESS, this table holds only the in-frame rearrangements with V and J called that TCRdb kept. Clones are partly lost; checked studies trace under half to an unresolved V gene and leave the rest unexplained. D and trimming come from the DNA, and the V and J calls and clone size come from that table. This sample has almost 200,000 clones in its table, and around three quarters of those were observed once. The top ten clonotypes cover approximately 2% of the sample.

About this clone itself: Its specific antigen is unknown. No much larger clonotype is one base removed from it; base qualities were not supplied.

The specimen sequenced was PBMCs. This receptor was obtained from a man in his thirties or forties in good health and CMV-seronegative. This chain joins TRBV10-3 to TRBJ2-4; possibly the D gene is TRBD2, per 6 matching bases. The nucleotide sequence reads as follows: TGTGCCATCAGTGAGGGACTACCTAACATTCAGTACTTC. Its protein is CAISEGLPNIQYF.